Each of the 16 T cell receptor beta chains below was sequenced from the same sample in a study of cytomegalovirus exposure and HLA in healthy donors (dated by TCRdb to the late 2010s). To prepare the library, the immunoSEQ multiplex PCR assay was applied. For the multiplex PCR, a mixture combining 60 forward primers for TCR Vbeta segments and 13 reverse primers for TCR Jbeta segments was used. The table was pulled from immuneACCESS by TCRdb, which kept in-frame rearrangements only. Such tables lose some clones; where checked, under half of the loss comes from unresolved V genes, and the rest has no known cause. This sample is represented by some 110,000 clones; about 79% of them were singletons. Approximately 4% of the sample is in the top ten clones. The sample comprised PBMCs. These receptors all stem from a man aged 25-45 years in good health and CMV-seropositive.

V usage is TRBV6-1 and J usage is TRBJ2-3; D is perhaps TRBD1 (5 bases). Germline loops: CDR1 MNHNS, CDR2 SASEGT. Trimming shortened V by 6 bases and J by 2 bases, and 12 bases separated the two germline ends. The CDR3 has 14 amino acids. The CDR3 coding sequence is TGTGCCAGCAGGAGACAGTCGGCCACAGATACGCAGTATTTT. Translating gives CASRRQSATDTQYF.

The chain joins TRBV11-2 to TRBJ2-7; 8 nucleotides line up with TRBD1. Germline CDR1 is SGHAT and CDR2 is FQNNGV. V shed 4 bases and J 1 base; nucleotides not matched to a gene: 3. CDR3 length equals 14 residues. The CDR3 bases are TGTGCCAGCAGCTCGACAGGGGCTTCCTACGAGCAGTACTTC. This gives the protein CASSSTGASYEQYF. Combining the CDR3 with reference TRBV11-2 and TRBJ2-7 gives the whole variable domain EAGVAQSPRYKIIEKRQSVAFWCNPISGHATLYWYQQILGQGPKLLIQFQNNGVVDDSQLPKDRFSAERLKGVDSTLKIQPAKLEDSAVYLCASSSTGASYEQYFGPGTRLTVT.

This clone was observed once. This rearrangement joins TRBV28 to TRBJ2-4; D may be TRBD1 (6 bases). Trimming left V 6 bases short and J 12 bases short, with 24 bases between. CDR3 length equals 15 residues. Germline CDR1 is MDHEN and CDR2 is SYDVKM. CDR3 loop: CASRDADRTGSSQYF. DNA for the CDR3: TGTGCCAGCAGGGACGCGGACAGAACAGGGAGCAGTCAGTACTTC. Full variable domain (remainder filled in from reference TRBV28 and TRBJ2-4): DVKVTQSSRYLVKRTGEKVFLECVQDMDHENMFWYRQDPGLGLRLIYFSYDVKMKEKGDIPEGYSVSREKKERFSLILESASTNQTSMYLCASRDADRTGSSQYFGAGTRLSVL.

CDR3 amino acids: CASSLAGGSGEKLFF. CDR3 coding DNA: TGTGCCAGCAGCTTAGCAGGGGGATCGGGGGAAAAACTGTTTTTT. The chain carries TRBV7-9 and TRBJ1-4; weak D call: TRBD1 (6 bases). V lost 0 bases and J 8 bases, leaving 13 bases between the germline ends. Germline CDR1 and CDR2: SEHNR and FQNEAQ (reference sequence). This CDR3 contains 15 residues.

The rearrangement joins TRBV29-1 to TRBJ1-1; 8 bases fit TRBD1. V was clipped by 7 bases and J by 5 bases; unmatched bases: 6. In germline, CDR1 is SQVTM, CDR2 ANQGSEA. This CDR3 contains 12 residues. This CDR3 reads CSAQGGATEAFF. Here the CDR3 DNA reads TGCAGCGCACAGGGGGGGGCGACTGAAGCTTTCTTT.

This clone came up a few times. The V call is TRBV7-3, the J call TRBJ2-1; 8 bases agree with TRBD2. Trimming at V came to 2 bases and at J to 2 bases, leaving 2 bases not matched to a gene. The CDR3 has 15 amino acids. Looked up from germline, CDR1 is SGHTA and CDR2 is FQGTGA. Here the CDR3 reads CASSLGTSAYNEQFF. The CDR3 DNA is TGTGCCAGCAGCTTAGGGACTAGTGCCTACAATGAGCAGTTCTTC.

This clone was observed a handful of times. This chain joins TRBV4-2 and TRBJ2-1, with 10 bases that match TRBD2. The CDR3 covers 16 residues. Germline V gives CDR1 LGHNA, CDR2 YNFKEQ. The junction had 8 bases not matched to a gene; V was cut back by 5 bases and J by 4 bases. The DNA for the CDR3 is TGTGCCAGCAGCGCAATCTTAGCGGGAGGTTACAATGAGCAGTTCTTC. The encoded protein is CASSAILAGGYNEQFF.

The chain recombines TRBV2 with TRBJ1-1; D unresolved. Trimming pared 1 base from V and 1 base from J, leaving 7 bases between. CDR1 and CDR2 from the germline V gene are SNHLY and FYNNEI. This CDR3 spans 14 amino acids. CDR3 coding DNA: TGTGCCAGCAGTGAAGGAGGCTGGAACACTGAAGCTTTCTTT. Amino acid sequence: CASSEGGWNTEAFF.

The V gene is TRBV9, the J gene TRBJ2-2, with D possibly matching TRBD2 (6 bases). Germline V gene lookup returns CDR1 SGDLS and CDR2 YYNGEE. This CDR3 is built from 15 residues. Between the trimmed V and J ends, which lost 1 base and 3 bases, there was a span of 10 bases. The DNA of the CDR3 is TGTGCCAGCAGCGTACGGGGGTCGGACACCGGGGAGCTGTTTTTT. It yields the protein CASSVRGSDTGELFF.

The table lists this clone with a count of one. The rearrangement uses TRBV6-1 and TRBJ2-1, with 9 bases matching TRBD2. V lost 5 bases and J lost 4; bases outside the gene matches: 15. Per the germline V gene, CDR1 is MNHNS and CDR2 is SASEGT. The CDR3 consists of 18 residues. In DNA form, the CDR3 reads TGTGCCAGCAGTAAAGGGACTAGCCTGGTTAACATATACAATGAGCAGTTCTTC. This codes for CASSKGTSLVNIYNEQFF.

This clone was observed a few times. The CDR3 DNA follows: TGCGCCAGCAGCTTGCCCGGGGGAGAGACCCAGTACTTC. Translation gives CASSLPGGETQYF. The rearrangement joins TRBV5-1 to TRBJ2-5, with a weak D call TRBD2 (6 bases). The V end lost 1 base, the J end lost 4 bases, and 8 bases lay between the germline ends. Germline V CDR1 and CDR2: SGHRS, YFSETQ. The CDR3 covers 13 residues.

The chain recombines TRBV6-6 with TRBJ2-5, with a weak D call TRBD1 (6 bases). This CDR3 is 13 amino acids long. V was shortened by 6 bases and J by 3 bases, with 11 bases between the two germline ends. CDR1 and CDR2 (germline): MNHNY, SVGAGI (reference sequence). The CDR3 loop reads CASSRGGEETQYF. In DNA, the CDR3 is TGTGCCAGCAGCCGAGGGGGAGAAGAGACCCAGTACTTC.

This sequence joins TRBV27 and TRBJ2-1; TRBD2 is a possible D gene (6 bases). The CDR3 length is 16 residues. Germline V gives CDR1 MNHEY, CDR2 SMNVEV (reference sequence). V lost 0 bases to trimming and J lost 3 bases, with 12 bases between them. CDR3 coding DNA: TGTGCCAGCAGTTTATCGGTAGGGACTTTCTACAATGAGCAGTTCTTC. Translation: CASSLSVGTFYNEQFF.

This clone was detected only a few times. This rearrangement joins TRBV29-1 to TRBJ2-7; 9 bases agree with TRBD1. This CDR3 is 13 amino acids long. V lost 4 bases, J lost 3 bases, and 4 bases stayed unmatched. Per the germline V gene, CDR1 is SQVTM and CDR2 is ANQGSEA. CDR3 in amino acids: CSVVKGQGYEQYF. The CDR3, as DNA: TGCAGCGTTGTAAAGGGACAGGGCTACGAGCAGTACTTC.

This sequence joins TRBV6-4 and TRBJ2-3, with a weak D call TRBD2 (6 bases). Trimming took off 2 bases at V and 10 bases at J, with 13 bases between the two ends. The germline gives CDR1 MRHNA, CDR2 SNTAGT. The CDR3 length is 13 residues. The CDR3 sequence is CASSDAPSESQYF. The CDR3 nucleotides are TGTGCCAGCAGTGACGCACCTAGCGAATCGCAGTATTTT.

The chain couples TRBV6-5 to TRBJ2-3; unclear D gene. V was trimmed by 0 bases and J by 6 bases, leaving 4 bases between them. The CDR3 extends over 12 amino acids. CDR1 is MNHEY and CDR2 is SVGAGI in the germline V gene. The CDR3 coding sequence is TGTGCCAGCAGTTACTCGAGGGATACGCAGTATTTT. Translation: CASSYSRDTQYF.